The sequence of this T cell receptor (beta chain) was determined in a study of beta chain features in type 1 diabetes. Findings and caveats of the study: Insertion counts at VDJ junctions were lower in type 1 diabetes patients, who also showed more deletions there. For cells with high TCR expression, cDNA sequencing could yield over-representation.

The CDR3 loop spans 12 amino acids. V shed 10 bases and J shed 8 bases, with 17 bases lying between them. Germline CDR1 reads MNHEY; CDR2 reads SVGAGI. Expressed TCRB transcripts were sequenced, since all the RNA that had been isolated was reverse transcribed. Profiled with immunoSEQ multiplex PCR; TCRdb holds only in-frame clones, not every one. The table records 250,000 to 350,000 clones, approximately 15% of them present only once. Sorting with CD45RO/CCR7/CD25/CD127/CD95/CD27 yielded naive, central memory, regulatory and stem-like memory CD4+ cells. This clone occurred a few times. The antigen remains unidentified.

The TCR sequence derives from a man aged 25-45 years in good health. The gene calls are TRBV6-5 and TRBJ1-2, with D possibly TRBD1 on 5 matching bases. Sequenced sample: central memory CD4+ T cells from blood. The CDR3: CATWDPGMGYTF. The CDR3 DNA reads as TGTGCCACTTGGGACCCTGGGATGGGCTACACCTTC.